This T cell receptor (beta chain) was identified during a study of cytomegalovirus exposure and HLA in healthy donors. Here immunoSEQ multiplex PCR was the method, and the copy in TCRdb shows in-frame clones only, minus some. The sample holds 250,000 to 400,000 clones, 88% seen once. Regarding the study as a whole: Cytomegalovirus-associated TCR beta chains were listed, numbering under 200. The classifier reportedly diagnosed cytomegalovirus status with high sensitivity and specificity.

The V gene's germline CDR1 is SGDLS and CDR2 YYNGEE. J lost 7 bases, V lost 4 bases, and 8 bases had no gene match. This CDR3 comprises 15 residues. The donors were part of the roughly 120-subject validation cohort, which stood apart from the approximately 670-subject first cohort. In regard to this clone: No antigen is known for it.

The V gene is TRBV9, the J gene TRBJ2-2, with 9 bases matching TRBD2. This receptor was taken from a man younger than 40 in good health and CMV-seronegative. Input material: PBMCs. The CDR3 region is CASSIRGGANGELFF. CDR3 in DNA: TGTGCCAGCAGCATACGCGGGGGGGCCAACGGGGAGCTGTTTTTT.